This T cell receptor (beta chain) originates from a study of CD8+ T cells in alopecia areata. Overall study findings and caveats: The study found higher clonality in lesional than normal scalp, especially in alopecia totalis/universalis. Scalp sequencing captures resident alphabeta T cells of normal skin too.

In each case, RNA was isolated and then reverse transcribed into cDNA as the sequencing template. TCRdb keeps only in-frame clones here, not all; method: immunoSEQ multiplex PCR. The sample has approximately 58,000 clones, roughly 46% seen once. This clone was seen more than once but under ten times. Its antigen is as yet unknown. At the DNA level, this CDR3 is encoded by other sequences in the same sample as well. The CDR3 is made up of 14 amino acids. V was shortened by 4 bases and J by 1 base, with 12 bases between the two germline ends. From germline, CDR1 is SGHNT and CDR2 YYREEE (reference sequence).

Sequencing was carried out using NKG2D-low CD8+ T cells sorted from blood. The V and J genes are TRBV5-4 and TRBJ2-7; TRBD2 is a possible D gene (5 bases). This receptor was obtained from a human donor with alopecia areata. In nucleotides, the CDR3 is TGTGCCAGCAGCCCCGGGCGAGGGTCCTACGAGCAGTACTTC. This translates into CASSPGRGSYEQYF. The full variable domain, in which reference TRBV5-4 and TRBJ2-7 provide the parts outside the CDR3, is ETGVTQSPTHLIKTRGQQVTLRCSSQSGHNTVSWYQQALGQGPQFIFQYYREEENGRGNFPPRFSGLQFPNYSSELNVNALELDDSALYLCASSPGRGSYEQYFGPGTRLTVT.